This T cell receptor (beta chain) is drawn from a study of blood T cell repertoires in COVID-19. Turning to the study itself: Spain, Italy and the United States supplied samples that represented acute and convalescent COVID-19. The analysed material was cDNA or gDNA that came from T cells, B-cell-depleted T cells, or PBMCs.

Only a few counts were recorded for this clone. In the authors' workflow: Amplification of reference gene primers provided the estimated nucleated cell counts. Libraries were prepared by immunoSEQ multiplex PCR; TCRdb keeps only in-frame clonotypes and omits some of them. V and J calls and clone size are those listed in that table; D and trimming were worked out from the DNA. The sample yields around 170,000 clones, more than 85% seen once. The sequencing input was peripheral blood. The receptor was derived from a woman between 25 and 40 years old with active or convalescent COVID-19.

For the CDR3, the DNA is TGCAGTGCTAGTTTGGGGACAGGGGGCGAGGAGACTGAAGCTTTCTTT. This translates into CSASLGTGGEETEAFF. The chain is built from TRBV20-1 and TRBJ1-1; 12 nucleotides line up with TRBD1. Unmatched junction bases numbered 10, after V lost 3 bases and J lost 5 bases. Per germline, CDR1 DFQATT and CDR2 SNEGSKA (reference sequence). CDR3 length: 16 residues.